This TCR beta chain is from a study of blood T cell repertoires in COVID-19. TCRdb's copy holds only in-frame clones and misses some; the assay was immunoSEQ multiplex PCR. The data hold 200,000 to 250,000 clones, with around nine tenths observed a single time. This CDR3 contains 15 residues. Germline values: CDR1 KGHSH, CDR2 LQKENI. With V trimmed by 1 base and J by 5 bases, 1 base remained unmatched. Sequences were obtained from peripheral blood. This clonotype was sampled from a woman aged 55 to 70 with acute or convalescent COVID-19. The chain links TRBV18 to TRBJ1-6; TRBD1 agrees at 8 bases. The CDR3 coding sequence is TGTGCCAGCTCACCACAGACAGGGGATAATTCACCCCTCCACTTT. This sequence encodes CASSPQTGDNSPLHF.